This paragraph covers one T cell receptor beta chain sequence. The assay was immunoSEQ multiplex PCR, and TCRdb's table has in-frame clones only and misses some. The sample contains about 270,000 clones, 85% to 90% of which appear only once. The CDR3 is 15 amino acids. Trimming took 4 bases from V and 8 from J; bases not matched to a gene: 8. Germline lookup yields CDR1 SGHRS and CDR2 YFSETQ. The data derive from a study of blood T cell repertoires in COVID-19. Study overall: Samples of COVID-19 (acute and convalescent) were obtained from the United States, Italy and Spain.

The sequence was collected from a woman aged 55-69 years who had recovered from COVID-19. Input material: PBMCs or T cells enriched from blood (not recorded which). The chain carries TRBV5-1 and TRBJ2-1; TRBD1 matches 11 bases. In nucleotides, the CDR3 is TGCGCCAGCAGCCTAGGACAGGGGGCGAAGGATGAGCAGTTCTTC. Amino acid sequence: CASSLGQGAKDEQFF.